This T cell receptor (beta chain) derives from a study of cytomegalovirus exposure and HLA in healthy donors (dated by TCRdb to 2016 to 2017). About the full investigation: According to an earlier analysis of several hundred of the donors, about 179 million T cells yielded 120 million or so unique TCR beta sequences and approximately 280 Gb of sequence data. In a later genetic analysis, genome-wide SNP genotypes for about 60% of the 666 donors were used, and that subset was treated as a discovery cohort. Donor age, sex, ethnicity and CMV serostatus were collected together with the repertoire data. To study patterns of TCR occurrence, a later analysis re-analyzed previously published TCR beta repertoires from 666 donors and added high-resolution HLA genotyping. The study profiled the T cell repertoires of under 700 subjects by immunosequencing and related them to cytomegalovirus serostatus. An earlier analysis of around 540 of the donors applied high-throughput TCR beta sequencing to assess whether each TCR beta V gene segment acted as functional or pseudogenic. Both class I and class II loci were covered by HLA typing, at four-digit resolution. A handful of DR-DQ haplotypes were handled as single units for association and clustering because linkage in the cohort was strong. Typing coverage differed by locus: A, B, C, DRB1 and DQB1 were typed in roughly 620-630 donors, DQA1 in 500 to 550, DPA1 in 600 to 610, and DPB1 in approximately 450. Around 330 gigabases of sequencing data and around 85 million unique TCR sequences made up an early release that covered several hundred HLA-typed donors. The genetic ancestry cluster associated with self-reported Caucasian donors included approximately 85% of the roughly 400 genotyped donors. Among over 350 genotyped donors of the cohort, an average of approximately 240,000 unique TCR beta nucleotide sequences were sequenced per donor, roughly 20% of them non-productive. The study combined high-throughput TCR immunosequencing, statistical association of individual TCRs with disease status, and machine learning to predict cytomegalovirus infection status. Every discovery cohort repertoire had been produced on one sequencing platform. The later analysis used no new phenotypic data to find candidate immune exposures, relying instead on TCR beta sequences and their occurrence across donors. The study aimed to test whether cataloging public T cell receptors could reveal signatures of past pathogen exposure. A separate validation cohort of approximately 120 different subjects was used in addition to the approximately 700-subject first cohort. Summary of the overall study and its limitations: According to a later genetic analysis, donors in an Asian-associated ancestry cluster had fewer N-insertions in productive TCRs than the approximately 650-donor mean. A further reported finding was that TCR beta sequences accurately predicted the HLA-A and HLA-B alleles for most subjects in the first cohort. Linkage disequilibrium might explain the correlated functional status among segregating V segments, but an unknown experimental factor could not be ruled out. Because HLA typing was unavailable for some donors at each locus, only the typed subset was used in association tests. In a later analysis, HLA-associated TCR beta chains were found to be more clonally expanded and to have lower generation probabilities than equally common non-associated chains. V-gene and J-gene trimming of TCR beta chains was associated with a missense DCLRE1C variant in a later genetic analysis, and the association was replicated in an independent cohort. Most TCR sequences were seen in very few donors, while some public TCRs were found in many individuals. The authors suggested that the approach could potentially be generalized to other disease states and immunological phenotypes. Broadly in line with IMGT annotations, most TCR beta V segments showed up in productive rearrangements about 90% or about 30% of the time in an earlier analysis of approximately 640 of the donors. When HLA alleles, especially DR and DQ, strongly co-occurred, attributing TCR associations to individual alleles was difficult. The sequencing pipeline was judged likely to have produced a cluster of highly shared sequence variants as a technical artifact. This cohort had only TCR beta chains sequenced, and the lack of alpha or paired-chain data limited which features could be detected. A later analysis found that TCR association rates varied across HLA loci, with DRB1 alleles showing the most associated TCRs and HLA-C alleles the fewest. Because counts were too low, more than 15 rarely observed V segments, including chromosome 9 orphons, were excluded from the earlier analysis of several hundred of the donors. A few of the identified cytomegalovirus-associated TCR beta chains were confirmed in vitro to be specific for cytomegalovirus antigens. In the study, approximately 150 TCR beta chains were listed as associated with cytomegalovirus. Cytomegalovirus status was reported to be diagnosed by the classifier with high specificity and sensitivity in both the original and validation cohorts. At a false discovery rate of 0.05, a later analysis linked some 17,000 TCR beta sequences to specific HLA alleles. Sequencing depth was assumed to be roughly uniform across donors in the presence/absence analyses, though that assumption may not hold. Most CMV-associated TCR beta chains appeared to be HLA-restricted in a later analysis, and the HLA associations seemed to be driven largely by CMV exposure. Several of the top co-occurrence clusters appeared to be linked to parvovirus B19, influenza, CMV and Epstein-Barr virus, according to a later analysis. CMV serostatus was the only immune exposure information available for the cohort.

Comment on this clone: Its antigen specificity is not known. No per-base quality is available; no much larger clone lies one base away.

In total, about 650 healthy bone marrow donors made up the cohort. At the time of sampling, all cohort members were nominally healthy, though unrecorded immune exposures were likely present. The donor tested CMV seronegative, placing the donor among the approximately 400 seronegative members of the cohort. Each donor provided a peripheral blood sample, and peripheral blood mononuclear cells were used for TCR beta sequencing. Genomic DNA was extracted from the blood cell samples with the Qiagen DNeasy Blood Extraction Kit. The library relied on the immunoSEQ multiplex PCR assay. The multiplex PCR relied on a mix of 60 forward primers for TCR Vbeta segments and 13 reverse primers for TCR Jbeta segments. Amplification of the CDR3 region of rearranged TCR beta genes was performed with a multiplex PCR assay on genomic DNA. The amplified TCR beta libraries were sequenced on the Illumina HiSeq System as 87-base-pair reads. The source study handled its data this way. In a later analysis, roughly 80 million unique TCR beta chains were counted across the roughly 700 repertoires, and some 10 million of these chains were shared by at least two donors. Raw reads were error-corrected and collapsed into unique sequences by a nearest-neighbor algorithm in which closely related sequences were merged to remove PCR and sequencing errors. To assign V, D and J gene segments, CDR3 sequences were aligned to IMGT reference sequences. For a sequence to be retained, at least a six-nucleotide match to both a V gene segment and a J gene segment was required. A rearrangement counted as productive if the CDR3 had no stop codons and remained in frame with V and J, and every other rearrangement counted as non-productive. CDR3 was defined by IMGT convention, running from the second conserved V-encoded cysteine to the conserved J-encoded phenylalanine. In an earlier analysis of 500 to 650 of the donors, sequences lacking an unambiguous match to a single V gene segment were excluded. In an earlier analysis of several hundred of the donors, V segments were called functional above 56.7% productive rearrangements and were called segregating when the between-donor standard deviation exceeded 5%. A statistical classification framework was built for diagnosing cytomegalovirus status from the catalog of TCR beta chain sequences. V and J gene assignment, in a later analysis, came from comparing TCR nucleotide sequences with IMGT/GENE-DB human TR gene sequences. A later analysis assigned CDR3 sequences and most-parsimonious VDJ recombination scenarios with the TCRdist pipeline. In a later analysis, each TCR beta chain was defined by its CDR3 amino acid sequence together with its V-gene family, and reads without a unique V-gene family were excluded. To address suspected cross-contamination and a sequencing artifact, a later analysis removed a few hundred highly shared, low-generation-probability nucleotide sequences. In a later analysis, a clonal expansion index was calculated for each public chain from normalized within-repertoire ranks of inferred template counts. In a later analysis, generation probabilities were computed with a VDJ recombination model fitted to out-of-frame rearrangements, and the resulting probabilities were checked against IGoR. In a later analysis, TCR-TCR, TCR-HLA and TCR-CMV co-occurrence was scored with hypergeometric tests, and a repertoire-size bias correction was applied to TCR pairs. False discovery rates were estimated in a later analysis by permuting HLA or CMV assignments 20 times. In a later analysis, co-occurring TCRs were grouped using DBSCAN, and TCRdist sequence similarity was added for clustering within HLA-allele-positive subsets. Repertoires with fewer than 30,000 or more than 120,000 public chains, plus five repertoires with anomalous nucleotide sharing, were excluded from co-occurrence clustering. The clones in this table, taken by TCRdb from immuneACCESS, are in-frame only. Not every clone is retained; where verified, under half of the shortfall comes from an unresolved V gene, and the cause of the rest is unknown. V, J and clone size are those of that table, while D and trimming were read from the DNA. The sample data list over 150,000 clones, and approximately 81% of these were observed just once. The ten largest clones capture under 2.5% of the sample.

The sequenced sample was PBMCs. This clonotype was sampled from a woman aged 30 to 39 in good health and CMV-seronegative.

DNA sequence: TGCGCCAGCAGCCGAAGGGAGGGACAGGGACCCACCGGGGAGCTGTTTTTT. Its coded protein is CASSRREGQGPTGELFF. The chain uses TRBV4-3 and TRBJ2-2; 9 bases in between match TRBD1. From V the trimming removes 4 bases and from J it removes 4 bases, while the gene matches leave 10 bases of the junction unaccounted for. Its CDR3 holds 17 amino acids, cysteine through phenylalanine. Only the CDR3 DNA is retained, 51 bases long and in frame from the first base. CDR1 LGHNA and CDR2 YSLEER were looked up in the germline V gene.